The 8 T cell receptor beta chains below come from one sample, sequenced in a study of cytomegalovirus exposure and HLA in healthy donors. The PCR had 60 Vbeta and 13 Jbeta primers. TCRdb's copy holds only in-frame clones and misses some; the assay was immunoSEQ multiplex PCR. The repertoire has fewer than 200,000 clones, approximately 9.5% of them found once; the top ten carry roughly 1.4%. Sequenced input: PBMCs. These TCRs come from a young woman in good health and CMV-seropositive.

This clone was seen a few times. The CDR3 nucleotides read TGTGCCAGCAAGGGACTAGCTCCCTACGAGCAGTACTTC. Translated: CASKGLAPYEQYF. The V and J genes are TRBV2 and TRBJ2-7; 9 nucleotides align to TRBD2. CDR1 is SNHLY and CDR2 is FYNNEI in the germline V gene. The CDR3 runs to 13 residues. After removal of 7 bases from V and 2 bases from J, the junction contained 3 bases not matched to a gene.

The chain combines TRBV25-1 with TRBJ2-7; D is uncertain. Germline-derived CDR1 and CDR2 are MGHDK and SYGVNS. The CDR3 has 11 residues. V lost 4 bases and J lost 5, with 6 bases in between. DNA for the CDR3: TGTGCCAGCAGTGCAATTGACGAGCAGTACTTC. This sequence encodes CASSAIDEQYF.

The V and J genes are TRBV10-1 and TRBJ2-1; 9 nucleotides agree with TRBD1. Germline-derived CDR1 and CDR2 are WNHNN and SYGVQD (reference sequence). This CDR3 is 13 amino acids long. J gave up 7 bases and V 8 bases, and 6 bases lay outside the gene matches. CDR3 in DNA: TGCGCCAGCTCCCGGGACAGGGAAAATGAGCAGTTCTTC. Translated: CASSRDRENEQFF.

This clone was counted between two and nine times. The V gene is TRBV10-2, the J gene TRBJ2-2, with TRBD2 identical over 10 bases. CDR1 is WSHSY, CDR2 SAAADI, per germline. The CDR3 contains 19 residues. The J segment lost 3 bases and the V segment lost 0 bases, leaving 10 bases of the junction unmatched. The CDR3 loop is CASSESPSGSYRYTGELFF. The DNA for the CDR3 is TGCGCCAGCAGTGAGTCGCCTAGCGGGAGTTACCGGTACACCGGGGAGCTGTTTTTT.

V usage is TRBV5-4 and J usage is TRBJ2-7; 9 bases are a match to TRBD1. The CDR3 totals 15 residues. The germline V gene encodes CDR1 SGHNT and CDR2 YYREEE (reference sequence). Losses at the gene ends were 4 bases for V and 5 bases for J; bases not matched to a gene: 10. DNA of the CDR3: TGTGCCAGCAGCCCGCCGGGACAGGGTAGGGACGAGCAGTACTTC. The encoded protein is CASSPPGQGRDEQYF.

The genes are TRBV5-1 and TRBJ2-5; 10 bases map to TRBD1. This CDR3 contains 16 residues. CDR1 SGHRS and CDR2 YFSETQ come from the germline V gene. The junction had 14 bases not matched to a gene; V was cut back by 7 bases and J by 5 bases. CDR3 DNA sequence: TGCGCCAGCCGCCATAGGGGACAGGGGTCGGGGGAGACCCAGTACTTC. Protein sequence: CASRHRGQGSGETQYF.

The chain links TRBV11-2 to TRBJ2-7; 11 bases align to TRBD1. This CDR3 has 14 amino acids. Germline CDR1 reads SGHAT; CDR2 reads FQNNGV. Losses at the gene ends were 5 bases for V and 3 bases for J; bases not matched to a gene: 3. CDR3 protein: CASSTGTGGYEQYF. The DNA for the CDR3 is TGTGCCAGCAGCACCGGGACAGGGGGCTACGAGCAGTACTTC.

The chain has TRBV7-8 and TRBJ1-1; no clear D gene. Looked up from germline, CDR1 is SGHVS and CDR2 is FQNEAQ. V shed 5 bases and J shed 4 bases, with 8 bases lying between them. This CDR3 spans 12 amino acids. The CDR3 reads CASSRPGTEAFF. The CDR3 region has the DNA TGTGCCAGCAGCCGACCGGGCACTGAAGCTTTCTTT.